This entry is about one TCR beta chain. Antigen specificity is unknown. The data belong to a study of T cell responses to AZD1222 COVID-19 vaccine. Study observations and caveats: Baseline serology detected seropositivity in only a handful of AZD1222 recipients. It should be noted that donors were predominantly white British and more often female, and clonal diversity was possibly underestimated.

The germline gives CDR1 SGHNT, CDR2 YYREEE (reference sequence). The CDR3 loop spans 14 amino acids. The V end was cut by 2 bases, the J end by 2 bases, with 11 bases between. TCRdb's copy holds only in-frame clones and misses some; the assay was immunoSEQ multiplex PCR. The table lists 150,000 to 200,000 clones, about nine tenths of them singletons. The sequenced sample was peripheral blood, obtained 28 days after the second AZD1222 dose. This clonotype was sampled from an adult who received the AZD1222 COVID-19 vaccine. This rearrangement joins TRBV5-4 to TRBJ2-7; the D gene is possibly TRBD1 (6 bases). CDR3 in DNA: TGTGCCAGCAGCTTTAGGGGGACCCCCTACGAGCAGTACTTC. Translation: CASSFRGTPYEQYF.